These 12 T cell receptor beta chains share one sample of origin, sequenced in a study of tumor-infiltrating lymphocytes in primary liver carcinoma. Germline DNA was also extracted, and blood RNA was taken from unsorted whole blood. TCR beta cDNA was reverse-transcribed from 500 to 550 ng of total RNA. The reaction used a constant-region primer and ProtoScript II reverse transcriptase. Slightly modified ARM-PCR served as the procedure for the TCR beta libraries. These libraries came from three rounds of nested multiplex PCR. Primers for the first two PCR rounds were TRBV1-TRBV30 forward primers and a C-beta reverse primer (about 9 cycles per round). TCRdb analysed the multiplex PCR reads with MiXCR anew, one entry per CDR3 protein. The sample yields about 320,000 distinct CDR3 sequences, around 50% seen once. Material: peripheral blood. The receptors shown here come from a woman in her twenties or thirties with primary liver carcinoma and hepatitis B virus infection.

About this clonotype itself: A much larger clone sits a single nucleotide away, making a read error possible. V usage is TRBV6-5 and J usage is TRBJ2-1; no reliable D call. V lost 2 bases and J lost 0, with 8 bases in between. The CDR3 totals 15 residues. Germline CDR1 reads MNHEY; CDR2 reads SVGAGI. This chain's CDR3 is CASSYLSDSYNEQFF. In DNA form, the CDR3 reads TGTGCCAGCAGTTACCTCTCCGACTCCTACAATGAGCAGTTCTTC.

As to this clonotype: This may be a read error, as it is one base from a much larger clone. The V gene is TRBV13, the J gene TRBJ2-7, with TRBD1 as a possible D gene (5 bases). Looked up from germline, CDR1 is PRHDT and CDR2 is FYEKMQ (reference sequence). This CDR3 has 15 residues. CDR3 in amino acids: CAGSRASLGLHEQYF. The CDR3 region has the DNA TGTGCCGGCAGCCGAGCGAGCCTGGGGCTTCACGAGCAGTACTTC. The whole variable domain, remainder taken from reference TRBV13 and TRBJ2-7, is AAGVIQSPRHLIKEKRETATLKCYPIPRHDTVYWYQQGPGQDPQFLISFYEKMQSDKGSIPDRFSAQQFSDYHSELNMSSLELGDSALYFCAGSRASLGLHEQYFGPGTRLTVT.

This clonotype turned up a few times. The CDR3 nucleotides read TGCGCCAGCAGCCAAAACCAGGGACAGGGCGGCGTATCCTATAATTCACCCCTCCACTTT. It yields the protein CASSQNQGQGGVSYNSPLHF. The chain joins TRBV4-1 to TRBJ1-6; 9 bases agree with TRBD1. Germline values: CDR1 MGHRA, CDR2 YSYEKL. The CDR3 loop spans 20 amino acids. Trimming at V came to 2 bases and at J to 1 base, leaving 12 bases not matched to a gene.

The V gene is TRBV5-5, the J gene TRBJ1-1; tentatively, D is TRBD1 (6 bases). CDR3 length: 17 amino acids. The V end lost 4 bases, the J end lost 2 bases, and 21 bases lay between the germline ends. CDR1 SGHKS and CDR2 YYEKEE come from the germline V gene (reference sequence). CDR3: CASSPLRATGSNTEAFF. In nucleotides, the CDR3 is TGTGCCAGCAGCCCACTCAGGGCCACAGGGAGTAACACTGAAGCTTTCTTT. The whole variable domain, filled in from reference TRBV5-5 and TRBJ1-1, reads DAGVTQSPTHLIKTRGQQVTLRCSPISGHKSVSWYQQVLGQGPQFIFQYYEKEERGRGNFPDRFSARQFPNYSSELNVNALLLGDSALYLCASSPLRATGSNTEAFFGQGTRLTVV.

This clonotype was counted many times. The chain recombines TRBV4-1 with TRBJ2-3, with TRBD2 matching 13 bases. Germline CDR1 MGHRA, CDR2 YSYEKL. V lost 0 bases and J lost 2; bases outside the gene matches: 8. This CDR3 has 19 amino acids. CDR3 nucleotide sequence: TGCGCCAGCAGCCAAGATCACTGGACTAGCGGGGGACACACAGATACGCAGTATTTT. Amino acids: CASSQDHWTSGGHTDTQYF.

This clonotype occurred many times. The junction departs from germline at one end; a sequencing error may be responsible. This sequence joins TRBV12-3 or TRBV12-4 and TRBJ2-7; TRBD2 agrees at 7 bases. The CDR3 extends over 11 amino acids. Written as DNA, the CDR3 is TGTGCCAGCAGTTTAGGAGGCGGGAGAGCCTTC. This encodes CASSLGGGRAF.

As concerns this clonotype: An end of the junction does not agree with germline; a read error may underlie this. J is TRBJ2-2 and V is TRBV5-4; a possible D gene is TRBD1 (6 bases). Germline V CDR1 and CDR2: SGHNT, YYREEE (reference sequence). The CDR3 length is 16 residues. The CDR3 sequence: CVSSLPGAGNTGELFF. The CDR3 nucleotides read TGTGTCAGCAGCTTGCCAGGGGCGGGGAACACCGGGGAGCTGTTTTTT.

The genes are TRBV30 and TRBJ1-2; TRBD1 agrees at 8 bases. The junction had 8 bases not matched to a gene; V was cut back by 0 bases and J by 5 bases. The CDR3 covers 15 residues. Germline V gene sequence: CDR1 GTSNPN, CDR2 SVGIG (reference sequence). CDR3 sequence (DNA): TGTGCCTGGAGTGTAGGGCAGGGGGCCTTATATGGCTACACCTTC. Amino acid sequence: CAWSVGQGALYGYTF.

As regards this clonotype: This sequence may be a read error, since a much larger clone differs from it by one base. The CDR3 reads CASSRDRRSTEAFF. The CDR3 nucleotides read TGCGCCAGCAGCCGCGACAGGAGATCCACTGAAGCTTTCTTT. V gene TRBV4-3 combines with J gene TRBJ1-1, with D tentatively TRBD1 (6 bases). Trimming took off 4 bases at V and 4 bases at J, with 13 bases between the two ends. CDR1 is LGHNA, CDR2 YSLEER, per germline. The CDR3 length is 14 residues.

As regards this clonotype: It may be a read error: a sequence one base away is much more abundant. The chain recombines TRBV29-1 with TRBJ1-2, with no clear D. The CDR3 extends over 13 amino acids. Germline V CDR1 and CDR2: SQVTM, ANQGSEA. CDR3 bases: TGCACCGTTGAAGTCCCGGGTATCTATGGCTACACCTTC. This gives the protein CTVEVPGIYGYTF.

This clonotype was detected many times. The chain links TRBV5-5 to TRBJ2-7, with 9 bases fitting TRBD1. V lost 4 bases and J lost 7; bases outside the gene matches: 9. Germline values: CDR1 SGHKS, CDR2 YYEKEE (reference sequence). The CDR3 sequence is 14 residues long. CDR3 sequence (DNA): TGTGCCAGCAGCACCGGGACAGGGCTTGGTGAGCAGTACTTC. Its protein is CASSTGTGLGEQYF.

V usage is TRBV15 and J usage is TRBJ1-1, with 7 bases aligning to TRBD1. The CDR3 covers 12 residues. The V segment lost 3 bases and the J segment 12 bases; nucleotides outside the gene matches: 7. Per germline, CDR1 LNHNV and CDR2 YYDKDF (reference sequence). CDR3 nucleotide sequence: TGTGCCACCAGCAGGGACAGGACGGGAACTTTCTTT. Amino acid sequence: CATSRDRTGTFF.